The following is a T cell receptor beta chain sequence with its context. The assay was immunoSEQ multiplex PCR, and TCRdb's table has in-frame clones only and misses some. This table has 200,000 to 300,000 clones, approximately 87% appearing once. The sample is drawn from a study of Ad26.COV2.S vaccination and SARS-CoV-2 variants. As for treatment: around 19 received Ad26.COV2.S at low or high dose, single or two shots; about 5 received placebo; per-sample allocation not given. Sample collection was performed on day 63 after the first vaccine or placebo injection. CDR1 and CDR2 from the germline V gene are SGHAT and FQNNGV. Trimming pared 8 bases from V and 0 bases from J, leaving 8 bases between. This CDR3 is built from 13 residues.

The sequence came from a person aged 18-60 years who received the Ad26.COV2.S COVID-19 vaccine or a placebo. The sequencing used peripheral blood, collected in a trial of Ad26.COV2.S vaccine versus placebo. This chain uses TRBV11-2 with TRBJ1-3, with D possibly matching TRBD1 (6 bases). The CDR3 is CASGQSSGNTIYF. The CDR3 DNA follows: TGTGCCAGCGGACAGAGCTCTGGAAACACCATATATTTT.